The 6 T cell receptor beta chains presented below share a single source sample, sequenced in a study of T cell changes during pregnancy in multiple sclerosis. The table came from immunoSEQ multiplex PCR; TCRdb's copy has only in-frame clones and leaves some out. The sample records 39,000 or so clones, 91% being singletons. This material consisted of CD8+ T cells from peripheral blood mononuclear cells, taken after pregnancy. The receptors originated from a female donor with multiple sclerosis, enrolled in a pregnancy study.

The CDR3 DNA follows: TGTGCCAGCAGTTCCACCCCAAAACTAGCGGGGGCCCACAATGAGCAGTTCTTC. Translated, it gives CASSSTPKLAGAHNEQFF. This sequence joins TRBV9 and TRBJ2-1; 11 positions agree with TRBD2. The length of the CDR3 is 18 residues. Germline V gene lookup returns CDR1 SGDLS and CDR2 YYNGEE. The V gene end was trimmed by 5 bases and the J gene end by 5 bases; junction bases not matched to a gene: 15.

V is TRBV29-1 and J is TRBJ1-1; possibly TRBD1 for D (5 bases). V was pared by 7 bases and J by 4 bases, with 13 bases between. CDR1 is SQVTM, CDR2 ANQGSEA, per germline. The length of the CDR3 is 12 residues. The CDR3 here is CSGRGSGTEAFF. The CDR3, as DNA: TGCAGCGGGAGGGGATCGGGCACTGAAGCTTTCTTT.

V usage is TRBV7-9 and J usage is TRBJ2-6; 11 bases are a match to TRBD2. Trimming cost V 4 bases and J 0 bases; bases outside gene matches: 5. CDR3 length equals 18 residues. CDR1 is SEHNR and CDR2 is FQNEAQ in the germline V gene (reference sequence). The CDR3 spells CASSSLAGGSSGANVLTF. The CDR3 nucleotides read TGTGCCAGCAGCTCATTAGCGGGAGGGAGCTCTGGGGCCAACGTCCTGACTTTC.

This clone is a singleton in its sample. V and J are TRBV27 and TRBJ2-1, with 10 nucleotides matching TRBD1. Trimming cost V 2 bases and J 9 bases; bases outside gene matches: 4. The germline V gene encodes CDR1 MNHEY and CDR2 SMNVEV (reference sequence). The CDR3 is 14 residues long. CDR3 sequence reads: CASSLGQGGSEQFF. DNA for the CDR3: TGTGCCAGCAGTTTAGGACAGGGGGGGTCTGAGCAGTTCTTC.

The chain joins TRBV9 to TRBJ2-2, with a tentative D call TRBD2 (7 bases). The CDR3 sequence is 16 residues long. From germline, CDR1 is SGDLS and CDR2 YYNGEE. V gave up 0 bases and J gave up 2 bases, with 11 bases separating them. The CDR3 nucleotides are TGTGCCAGCAGCGTAGGGGGGGGCAGCAACACCGGGGAGCTGTTTTTT. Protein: CASSVGGGSNTGELFF. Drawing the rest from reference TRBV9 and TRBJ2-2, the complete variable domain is DSGVTQTPKHLITATGQRVTLRCSPRSGDLSVYWYQQSLDQGLQFLIQYYNGEERAKGNILERFSAQQFPDLHSELNLSSLELGDSALYFCASSVGGGSNTGELFFGEGSRLTVL.

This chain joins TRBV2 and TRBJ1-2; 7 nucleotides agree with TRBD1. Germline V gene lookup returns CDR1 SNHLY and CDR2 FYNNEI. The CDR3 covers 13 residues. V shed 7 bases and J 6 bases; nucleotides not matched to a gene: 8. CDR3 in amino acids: CASKGGRLDGYTF. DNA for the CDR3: TGTGCCAGCAAAGGGGGCCGCCTGGATGGCTACACCTTC.